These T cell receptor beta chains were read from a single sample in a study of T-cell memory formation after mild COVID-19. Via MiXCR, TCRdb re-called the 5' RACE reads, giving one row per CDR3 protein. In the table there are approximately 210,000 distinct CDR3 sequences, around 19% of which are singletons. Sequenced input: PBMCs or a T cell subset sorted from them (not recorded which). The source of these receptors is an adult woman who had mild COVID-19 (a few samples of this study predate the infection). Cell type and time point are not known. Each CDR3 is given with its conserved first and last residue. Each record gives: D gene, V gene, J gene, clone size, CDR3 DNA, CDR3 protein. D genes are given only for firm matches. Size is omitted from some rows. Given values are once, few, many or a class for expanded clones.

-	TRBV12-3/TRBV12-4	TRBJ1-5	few	TGTGCCAGCAGTTTCGGTCAGGTGCCCAAGCAGCCCCAGCATTTT	CASSFGQVPKQPQHF
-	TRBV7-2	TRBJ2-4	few	TGTGCCAGCAGGGCGGCCGGGGCCAAAAACATTCAGTACTTC	CASRAAGAKNIQYF
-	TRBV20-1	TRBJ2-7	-	TGCAGTGCTAGAGAGGGGGGCAGGGGCTACGAGCAGTACTTC	CSAREGGRGYEQYF
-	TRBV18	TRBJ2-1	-	TGTGCCAGCTCACGATCCGGGACTGTCTCCTACAATGAGCAGTTCTTC	CASSRSGTVSYNEQFF
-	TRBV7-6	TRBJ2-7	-	TGTGCCAGCAGCTCCTACCGACACGACTACGAGCAGTACTTC	CASSSYRHDYEQYF
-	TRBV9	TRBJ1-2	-	TGTGCCAGCAGCCTCGACAGAACTAACTATGGCTACACCTTC	CASSLDRTNYGYTF
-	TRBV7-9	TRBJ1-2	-	TGTGCCAGCAGCTTAGATCACAGTAACTATGGCTACACCTTC	CASSLDHSNYGYTF
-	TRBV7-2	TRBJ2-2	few	TGTGCCAGCACCTTCCGCGAACAGGGCTCCGGGGAGCTGTTTTTT	CASTFREQGSGELFF
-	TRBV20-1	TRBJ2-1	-	TGCAGTGCTAGAGATTGGGATGAGCAGTTCTTC	CSARDWDEQFF
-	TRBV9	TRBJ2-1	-	TGTGCCAGCAGCGTAGTCTTGGACGGGATAGGCGATGAGCAGTTCTTC	CASSVVLDGIGDEQFF
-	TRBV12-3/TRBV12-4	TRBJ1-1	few	TGTGCCAGCAGTTACAACAGGGCCGCTGAAGCTTTCTTT	CASSYNRAAEAFF
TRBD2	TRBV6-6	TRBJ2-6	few	TGTGCCAGCCAGGGTCGGGGAGGGGACCTCTCTGGGGCCAACGTCCTGACTTTC	CASQGRGGDLSGANVLTF
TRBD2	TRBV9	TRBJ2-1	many	TGTGCCAGCAGCGTAGTGACCGGGGGGGCAAATGAGCAGTTCTTC	CASSVVTGGANEQFF
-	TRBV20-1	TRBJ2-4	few	TGCAGTGCAGACGGGGGGCCAGCCGGGGCCAAAAACATTCAGTACTTC	CSADGGPAGAKNIQYF
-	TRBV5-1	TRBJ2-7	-	TGCGCCAGCAGTGGCCCCGATACCTACGAGCAGTACTTC	CASSGPDTYEQYF
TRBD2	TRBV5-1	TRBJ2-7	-	TGCGCCAGCAGCTTGGGACGACTAGCGGGAGACTACGAGCAGTACTTC	CASSLGRLAGDYEQYF
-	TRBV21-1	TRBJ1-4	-	-	CASSLTRGLMKNCFF
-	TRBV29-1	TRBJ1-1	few	TGCAGCGTTCGGGGCTGGGACACTGAAGCTTTCTTT	CSVRGWDTEAFF
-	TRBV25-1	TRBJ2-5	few	TGTGCCAGCAGTGCTGCCGGGACCCAGTACTTC	CASSAAGTQYF
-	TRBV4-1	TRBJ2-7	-	TGCGCCAGCAGCCCCGCCGGGCGCTACGAGCAGTACTTC	CASSPAGRYEQYF
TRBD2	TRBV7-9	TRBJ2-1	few	TGTGCCAGCAGCTCCGGGGGGAGATATGAGCAGTTCTTC	CASSSGGRYEQFF
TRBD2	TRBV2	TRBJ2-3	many	TGTGCCAGCGGTAGACCGGCGGGGGGCACAGATACGCAGTATTTT	CASGRPAGGTDTQYF
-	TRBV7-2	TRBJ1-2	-	TGTGCCAGCAGCTTGGACGGCTATGGCTACACCTTC	CASSLDGYGYTF
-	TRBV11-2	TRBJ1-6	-	TGTGCCAGCAGCTCGGACACCCCTAATTCACCCCTCCACTTT	CASSSDTPNSPLHF
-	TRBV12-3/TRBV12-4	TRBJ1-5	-	TGTGCCAGCTCGCACAGGGCCAGGGGCAATCAGCCCCAGCATTTT	CASSHRARGNQPQHF
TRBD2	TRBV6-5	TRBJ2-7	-	TGTGCCAGCAGCGCTAGCGGGGGAACCTACGAGCAGTACTTC	CASSASGGTYEQYF
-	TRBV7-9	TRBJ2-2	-	TGTGCCAGCAGCTTCTTTGACGCCGGGGAGCTGTTTTTT	CASSFFDAGELFF
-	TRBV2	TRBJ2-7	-	TGTGCCAGCAGTGTGAGCCCCTCCTACGAGCAGTACTTC	CASSVSPSYEQYF
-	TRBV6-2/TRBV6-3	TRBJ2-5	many	TGTGCCAGCAGTTACTCGTTTTCAGAGACCCAGTACTTC	CASSYSFSETQYF
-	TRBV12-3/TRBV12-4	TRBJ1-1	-	TGTGCCAGCATCCGGACAGCTGAAGCTTTCTTT	CASIRTAEAFF
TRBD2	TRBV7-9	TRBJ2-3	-	TGTGCCAGCAGCATAGGCCTAGCGGGAGATACGCAGTATTTT	CASSIGLAGDTQYF
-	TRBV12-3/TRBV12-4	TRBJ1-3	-	TGTGCCAGCAGGGACTTCGGAACCGCCTTCTCTGGAAACACCATATATTTT	CASRDFGTAFSGNTIYF
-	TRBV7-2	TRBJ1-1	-	TGTGCCAGCAGCCAGCGGGGCATCTTAGGGAAGAGCACTGAAGCTTTCTTT	CASSQRGILGKSTEAFF
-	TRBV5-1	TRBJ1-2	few	TGCGCCAGCAGCTTGGATTCACTGGGAAGCTATGGCTACACCTTC	CASSLDSLGSYGYTF
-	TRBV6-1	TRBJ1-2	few	TGTGCCAGCAGTGAATCGCGAGGGTCTTTCGCTGGCTACACCTTC	CASSESRGSFAGYTF
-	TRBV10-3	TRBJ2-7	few	TGTGCCACCAGGGGCGCCGCAGGGTCCTACGAGCAGTACTTC	CATRGAAGSYEQYF
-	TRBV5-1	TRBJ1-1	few	TGCGCCAGCAGCCCGAACAGGGCCCCTGAAGCTTTCTTT	CASSPNRAPEAFF
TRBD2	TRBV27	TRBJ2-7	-	TGTGCCAGCAGTTTATCAACTAGCGGGAGTTACGAGCAGTACTTC	CASSLSTSGSYEQYF
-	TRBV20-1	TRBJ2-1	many	TGCAGTGCCGCAGAGGTGGGGGGCACTCACAATGAGCAGTTCTTC	CSAAEVGGTHNEQFF
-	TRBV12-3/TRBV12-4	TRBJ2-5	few	TGTGCCAGCAGTCCCACGGACGGCTATGGAGAGACCCAGTACTTC	CASSPTDGYGETQYF
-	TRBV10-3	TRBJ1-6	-	TGTGCCATCAGTGAAAGGGGGGGGCAGTTTAATTCACCCCTCCACTTT	CAISERGGQFNSPLHF
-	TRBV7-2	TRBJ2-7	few	TGTGCCAGCAGCTTAGGGGGGGTGACCTACGAGCAGTACTTC	CASSLGGVTYEQYF
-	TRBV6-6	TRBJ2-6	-	TGTGCCAGCGGATTACCCTCTGGGGCCAACGTCCTGACTTTC	CASGLPSGANVLTF